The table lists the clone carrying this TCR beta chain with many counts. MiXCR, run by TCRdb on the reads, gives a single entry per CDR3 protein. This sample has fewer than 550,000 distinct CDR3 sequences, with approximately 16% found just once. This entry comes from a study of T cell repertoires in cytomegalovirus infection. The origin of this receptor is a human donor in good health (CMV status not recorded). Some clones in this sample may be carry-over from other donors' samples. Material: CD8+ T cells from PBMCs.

CDR3 residues: CASSLGEGFDTEAFF. The CDR3 region has the DNA TGTGCCAGCAGCTTAGGTGAGGGGTTTGACACTGAAGCTTTCTTT. This sequence joins TRBV11-2 and TRBJ1-1; a weak D match, TRBD1 (5 bases). Trimming stripped 1 base from V and 3 bases from J, with 12 bases between. This CDR3 comprises 15 residues. The germline CDR1 and CDR2 sequences are SGHAT and FQNNGV.